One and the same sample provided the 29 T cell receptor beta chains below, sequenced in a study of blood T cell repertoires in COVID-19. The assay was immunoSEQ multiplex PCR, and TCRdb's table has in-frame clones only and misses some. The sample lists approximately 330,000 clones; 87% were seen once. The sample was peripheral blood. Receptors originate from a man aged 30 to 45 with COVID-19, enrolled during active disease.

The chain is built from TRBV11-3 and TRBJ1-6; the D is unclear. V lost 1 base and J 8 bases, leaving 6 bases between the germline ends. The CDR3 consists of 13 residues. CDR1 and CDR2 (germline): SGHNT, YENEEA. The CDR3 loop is CASSLVGDSPLHF. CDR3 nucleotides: TGTGCCAGCAGCTTAGTCGGGGATTCACCCCTCCACTTT. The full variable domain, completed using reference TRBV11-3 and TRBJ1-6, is EAGVVQSPRYKIIEKKQPVAFWCNPISGHNTLYWYLQNLGQGPELLIRYENEEAVDDSQLPKDRFSAERLKGVDSTLKIQPAELGDSAVYLCASSLVGDSPLHFGNGTRLTVT.

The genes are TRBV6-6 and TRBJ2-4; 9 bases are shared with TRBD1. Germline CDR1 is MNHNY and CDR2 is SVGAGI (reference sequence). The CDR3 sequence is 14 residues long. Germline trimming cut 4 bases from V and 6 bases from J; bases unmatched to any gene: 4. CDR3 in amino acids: CASSSGTGRNIQYF. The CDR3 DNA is TGTGCCAGCAGTTCCGGGACAGGGAGAAACATTCAGTACTTC.

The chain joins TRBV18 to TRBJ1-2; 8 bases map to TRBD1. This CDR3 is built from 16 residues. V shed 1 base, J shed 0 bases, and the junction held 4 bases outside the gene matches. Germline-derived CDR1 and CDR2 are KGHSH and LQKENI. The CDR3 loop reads CASSPRDRPANYGYTF. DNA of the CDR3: TGTGCCAGCTCACCACGGGACAGGCCAGCTAACTATGGCTACACCTTC.

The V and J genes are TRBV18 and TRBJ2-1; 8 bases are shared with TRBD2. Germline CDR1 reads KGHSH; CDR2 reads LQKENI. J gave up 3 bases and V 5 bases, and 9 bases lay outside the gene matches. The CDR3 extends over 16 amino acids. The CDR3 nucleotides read TGTGCCAGCTCAGCTCTGGCGGGGGGTGGCTACAATGAGCAGTTCTTC. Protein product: CASSALAGGGYNEQFF.

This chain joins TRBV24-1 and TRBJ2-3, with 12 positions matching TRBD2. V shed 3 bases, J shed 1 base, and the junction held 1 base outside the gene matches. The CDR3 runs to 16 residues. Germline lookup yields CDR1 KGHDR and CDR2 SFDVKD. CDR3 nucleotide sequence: TGTGCCACCAGTGATCTAGCGGGAGGGGGCACAGATACGCAGTATTTT. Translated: CATSDLAGGGTDTQYF.

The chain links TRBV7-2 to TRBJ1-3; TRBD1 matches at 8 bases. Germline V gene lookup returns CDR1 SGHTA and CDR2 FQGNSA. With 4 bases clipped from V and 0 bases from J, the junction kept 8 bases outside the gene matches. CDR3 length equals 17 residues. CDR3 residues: CASSWGTGTSSGNTIYF. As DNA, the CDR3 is TGTGCCAGCAGCTGGGGGACAGGTACAAGCTCTGGAAACACCATATATTTT.

Here the CDR3 reads CASSFSSYNEQFF. CDR3 sequence (DNA): TGTGCCAGCAGCTTTTCTTCCTACAATGAGCAGTTCTTC. The V gene is TRBV7-9, the J gene TRBJ2-1, with D uncertain. The CDR3 runs to 13 residues. The V and J ends lost 3 bases and 1 base respectively, with 4 bases between them. The germline CDR1 and CDR2 sequences are SEHNR and FQNEAQ (reference sequence). Supplemented by reference TRBV7-9 and TRBJ2-1, the full variable domain reads DTGVSQNPRHKITKRGQNVTFRCDPISEHNRLYWYRQTLGQGPEFLTYFQNEAQLEKSRLLSDRFSAERPKGSFSTLEIQRTEQGDSAMYLCASSFSSYNEQFFGPGTRLTVL.

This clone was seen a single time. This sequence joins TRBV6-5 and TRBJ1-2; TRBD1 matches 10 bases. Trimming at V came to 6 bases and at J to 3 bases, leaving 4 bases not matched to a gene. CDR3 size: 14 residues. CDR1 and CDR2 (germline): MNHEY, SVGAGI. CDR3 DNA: TGTGCCAGCAGGGAGACAGGGGGCCACTATGGCTACACCTTC. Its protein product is CASRETGGHYGYTF.

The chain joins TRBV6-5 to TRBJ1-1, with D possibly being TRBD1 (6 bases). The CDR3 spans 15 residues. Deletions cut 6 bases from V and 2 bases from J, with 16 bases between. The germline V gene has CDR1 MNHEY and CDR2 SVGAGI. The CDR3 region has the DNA TGTGCCAGCAGGCTTCCGGGACACCCAAACACTGAAGCTTTCTTT. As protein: CASRLPGHPNTEAFF.

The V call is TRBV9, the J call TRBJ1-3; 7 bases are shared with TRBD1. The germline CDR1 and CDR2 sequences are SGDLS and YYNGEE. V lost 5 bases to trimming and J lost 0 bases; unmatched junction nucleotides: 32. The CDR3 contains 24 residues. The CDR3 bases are TGTGCCAGCAGGGGTTGCCAGCTGAAGGAGGGGTTGCGGGACAGTCTATGCTCTGGAAACACCATATATTTT. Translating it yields CASRGCQLKEGLRDSLCSGNTIYF.

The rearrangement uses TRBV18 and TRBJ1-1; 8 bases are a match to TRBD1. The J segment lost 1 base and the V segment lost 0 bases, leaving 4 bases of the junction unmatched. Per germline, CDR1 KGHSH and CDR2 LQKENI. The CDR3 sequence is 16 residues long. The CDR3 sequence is CASSPPSRGRNTEAFF. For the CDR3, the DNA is TGTGCCAGCTCACCACCGAGCAGGGGGCGGAACACTGAAGCTTTCTTT.

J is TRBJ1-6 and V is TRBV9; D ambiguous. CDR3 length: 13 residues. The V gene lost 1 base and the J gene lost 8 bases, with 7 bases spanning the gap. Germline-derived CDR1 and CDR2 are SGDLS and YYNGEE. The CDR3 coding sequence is TGTGCCAGCAGCGTAAAGGGAGATTCACCCCTCCACTTT. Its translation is CASSVKGDSPLHF.

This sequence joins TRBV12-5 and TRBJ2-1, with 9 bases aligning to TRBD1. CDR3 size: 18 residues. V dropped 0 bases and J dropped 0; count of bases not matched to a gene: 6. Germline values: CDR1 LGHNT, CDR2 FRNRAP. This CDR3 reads CASGLVQGALSSYNEQFF. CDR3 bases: TGTGCTAGTGGTTTGGTACAGGGGGCCCTGAGCTCCTACAATGAGCAGTTCTTC.

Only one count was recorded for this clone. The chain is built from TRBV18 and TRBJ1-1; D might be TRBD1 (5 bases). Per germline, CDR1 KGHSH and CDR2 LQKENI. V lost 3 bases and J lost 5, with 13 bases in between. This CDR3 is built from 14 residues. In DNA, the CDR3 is TGTGCCAGCTCACCTGGGAGGGGCTGGACTGAAGCTTTCTTT. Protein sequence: CASSPGRGWTEAFF. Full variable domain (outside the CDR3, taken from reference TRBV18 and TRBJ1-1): NAGVMQNPRHLVRRRGQEARLRCSPMKGHSHVYWYRQLPEEGLKFMVYLQKENIIDESGMPKERFSAEFPKEGPSILRIQQVVRGDSAAYFCASSPGRGWTEAFFGQGTRLTVV.

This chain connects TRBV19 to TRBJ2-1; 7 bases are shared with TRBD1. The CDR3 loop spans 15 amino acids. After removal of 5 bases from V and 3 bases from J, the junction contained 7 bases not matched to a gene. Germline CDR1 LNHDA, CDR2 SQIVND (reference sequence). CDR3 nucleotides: TGTGCCAGTAGTCTGCGGACAGGAGTCTACAATGAGCAGTTCTTC. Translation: CASSLRTGVYNEQFF.

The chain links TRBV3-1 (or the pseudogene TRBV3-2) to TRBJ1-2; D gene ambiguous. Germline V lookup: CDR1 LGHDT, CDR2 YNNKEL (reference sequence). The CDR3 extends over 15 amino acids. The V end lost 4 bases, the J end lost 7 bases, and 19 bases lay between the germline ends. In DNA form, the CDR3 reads TGTGCCAGCAGCCCCCTGCACGGAGGGAGCGGTGGCTACACCTTC. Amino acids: CASSPLHGGSGGYTF.

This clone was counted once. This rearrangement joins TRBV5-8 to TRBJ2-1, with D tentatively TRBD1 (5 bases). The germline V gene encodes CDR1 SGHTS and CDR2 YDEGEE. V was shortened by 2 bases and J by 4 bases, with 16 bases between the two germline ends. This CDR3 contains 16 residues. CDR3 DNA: TGTGCCAGCAGCTTACAAGGACAAAACAGGTACAATGAGCAGTTCTTC. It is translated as CASSLQGQNRYNEQFF.

The CDR3 sequence: CASSPETGGRSETQYF. The CDR3 DNA follows: TGTGCCAGCAGCCCCGAGACAGGGGGCAGGTCAGAGACCCAGTACTTC. The chain carries TRBV7-6 and TRBJ2-5, with 10 bases fitting TRBD1. The junction had 10 bases not matched to a gene; V was cut back by 5 bases and J by 4 bases. This CDR3 comprises 16 residues. CDR1 is SGHVS, CDR2 FNYEAQ, per germline.

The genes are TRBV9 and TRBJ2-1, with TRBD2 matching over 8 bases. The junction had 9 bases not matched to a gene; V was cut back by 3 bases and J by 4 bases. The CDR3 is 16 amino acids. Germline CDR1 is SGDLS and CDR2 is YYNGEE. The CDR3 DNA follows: TGTGCCAGCAGCGCAGACGGGGGGGCGGTTTACAATGAGCAGTTCTTC. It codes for CASSADGGAVYNEQFF.

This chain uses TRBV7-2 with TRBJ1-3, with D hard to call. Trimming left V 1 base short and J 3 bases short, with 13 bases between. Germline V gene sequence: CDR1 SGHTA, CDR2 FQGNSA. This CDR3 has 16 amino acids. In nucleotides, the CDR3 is TGTGCCAGCAGCTTAGTTTACGGTCTTTATGGAAACACCATATATTTT. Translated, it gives CASSLVYGLYGNTIYF.

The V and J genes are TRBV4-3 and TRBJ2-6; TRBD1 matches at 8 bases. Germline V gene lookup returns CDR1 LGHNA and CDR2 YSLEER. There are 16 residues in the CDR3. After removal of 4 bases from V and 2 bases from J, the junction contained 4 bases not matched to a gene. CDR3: CASSLETGAGANVLTF. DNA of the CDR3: TGCGCCAGCAGCCTTGAGACAGGGGCTGGGGCCAACGTCCTGACTTTC.

The CDR3: CASSLPKGQGDSPLHF. CDR3 bases: TGTGCCAGCAGCCTTCCGAAGGGACAGGGGGATTCACCCCTCCACTTT. This sequence joins TRBV7-2 and TRBJ1-6; 11 bases agree with TRBD1. Germline values: CDR1 SGHTA, CDR2 FQGNSA. Trimming removed 5 bases from V and 8 bases from J; junction bases left unmatched: 8. The CDR3 is 16 amino acids.

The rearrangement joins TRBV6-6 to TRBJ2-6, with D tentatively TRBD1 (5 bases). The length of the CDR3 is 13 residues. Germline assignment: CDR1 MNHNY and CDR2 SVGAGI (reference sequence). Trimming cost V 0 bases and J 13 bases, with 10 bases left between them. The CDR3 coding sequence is TGTGCCAGCAGTTACTCAGGGGTCCAAGTCCTGACTTTC. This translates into CASSYSGVQVLTF.

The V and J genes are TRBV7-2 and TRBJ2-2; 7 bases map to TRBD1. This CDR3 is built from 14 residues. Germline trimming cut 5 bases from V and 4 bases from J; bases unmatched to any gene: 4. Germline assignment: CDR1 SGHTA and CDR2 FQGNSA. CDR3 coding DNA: TGTGCCAGCAGCCCACAGGGGTTCACCGGGGAGCTGTTTTTT. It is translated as CASSPQGFTGELFF.

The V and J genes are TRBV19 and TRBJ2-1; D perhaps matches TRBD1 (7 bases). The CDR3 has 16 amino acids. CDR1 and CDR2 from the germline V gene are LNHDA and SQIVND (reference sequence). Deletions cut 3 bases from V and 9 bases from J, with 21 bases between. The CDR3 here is CASSILARGPWAEQFF. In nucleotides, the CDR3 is TGTGCCAGTAGTATTCTAGCGAGGGGGCCCTGGGCTGAGCAGTTCTTC.

CDR3 nucleotides: TGCGCCAGCAGCTCAGACGGACACCTAGGGTACGAGCAGTACTTC. Translated, it gives CASSSDGHLGYEQYF. The V call is TRBV5-1, the J call TRBJ2-7, with D perhaps matching TRBD1 (5 bases). Germline V gene data show CDR1 as SGHRS and CDR2 as YFSETQ. The germline V and J ends were trimmed by 3 bases and 4 bases, with 17 bases remaining between them. The CDR3 covers 15 residues.

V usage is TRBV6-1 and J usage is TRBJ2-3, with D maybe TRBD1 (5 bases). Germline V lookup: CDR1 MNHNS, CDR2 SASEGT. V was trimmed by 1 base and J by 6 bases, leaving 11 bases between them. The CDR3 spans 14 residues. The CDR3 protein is CASSEGQGGDTQYF. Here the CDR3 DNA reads TGTGCCAGCAGTGAAGGGCAGGGTGGGGATACGCAGTATTTT.

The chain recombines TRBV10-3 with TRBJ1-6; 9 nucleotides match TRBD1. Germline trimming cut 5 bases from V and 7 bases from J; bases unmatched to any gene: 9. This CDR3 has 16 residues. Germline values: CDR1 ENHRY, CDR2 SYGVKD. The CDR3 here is CAISIGGTGLNSPLHF. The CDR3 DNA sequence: TGTGCCATCAGTATAGGGGGGACAGGGTTAAATTCACCCCTCCACTTT.

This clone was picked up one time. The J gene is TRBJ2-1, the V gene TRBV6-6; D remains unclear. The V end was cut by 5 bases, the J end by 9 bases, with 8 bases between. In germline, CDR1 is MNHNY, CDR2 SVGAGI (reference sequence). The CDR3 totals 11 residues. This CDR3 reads CASSDRGEQFF. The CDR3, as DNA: TGTGCCAGCAGTGATAGAGGTGAGCAGTTCTTC.